The clone carrying this TCR beta chain has a count of ten or more. What it binds is not known. V was cut by 3 bases and J by 8 bases, with 5 bases left in between. The CDR3 loop spans 12 amino acids. This sample is drawn from a study of blood T cells in healthy people across ages. Whole-study results and caveats: Possibly confounding the expanded clonotype changes was the fact that donor CMV status was unknown.

Through a sample-barcoded 5' primer and a J-beta primer mix, a second PCR was run for about 7 to 12 cycles. MiXCR was run by TCRdb on the 5' RACE reads, yielding one entry per CDR3 protein. The table has more than 1,000,000 distinct CDR3 sequences, about 23% seen once; the top ten hold around 0.7%. This sample was also put to use in a study of T cells of mothers and their children. That work contributes: The study sampled three healthy Caucasian mothers and their six children. Addition of sample barcodes and 2-4 random nucleotides occurred through the M1S primer of the second PCR.

The specimen was blood. The genes are TRBV12-3 or TRBV12-4 and TRBJ1-6, with no clear D. This TCR was sampled from a girl aged 2 to 10 in good health. CDR3 coding DNA: TGTGCCAGCAGTTTTCCGGATTCACCCCTCCACTTT. Residues: CASSFPDSPLHF.